Listed below are T cell receptor beta chains from one sample, sequenced in a study of blood T cell repertoires in COVID-19. The data were produced by immunoSEQ multiplex PCR, yet TCRdb's version contains in-frame clones alone and is incomplete. The table has around 53,000 clones, around 87% seen once. The sequenced sample was peripheral blood. The receptors derive from a woman aged 55 to 70 with COVID-19, enrolled during active disease. The CDR3 runs from the conserved cysteine through the conserved F or W. D genes are given only for firm matches. The listing skips clone size in some rows; elsewhere it reads once, few, many or a size class.

j_gene	abundance	d_gene	v_gene	CDR3nt	CDR3aa
TRBJ1-1	-	-	TRBV5-1	TGCGCCAGCAGCCCGGAACAGGTGAACACTGAAGCTTTCTTT	CASSPEQVNTEAFF
TRBJ2-7	-	TRBD1	TRBV27	TGTGCCAGCAGTCTAACGTGGGGACAGTCCTACGAGCAGTACTTC	CASSLTWGQSYEQYF
TRBJ2-7	-	TRBD2	TRBV19	TGTGCCAGTAGCACATCAGCGGGAGTCTACGAGCAGTACTTC	CASSTSAGVYEQYF
TRBJ1-1	-	-	TRBV19	TGTGCCAGTAGTGCCCACCGCGGGGCCCTAGCTGAAGCTTTCTTT	CASSAHRGALAEAFF
TRBJ2-1	-	-	TRBV6-4	TGTGCCAGCAGCCGAAAGGGGGACCAGGATGAGCAGTTCTTC	CASSRKGDQDEQFF
TRBJ2-5	-	-	TRBV4-2	TGTGCCAGCAGCCAAGTGGGTCCGGAGGAGACCCAGTACTTC	CASSQVGPEETQYF
TRBJ2-5	-	TRBD2	TRBV19	TGTGCCAGTAGTAGCCTGTGGCGGGAGGGCCATCCCCAGGAGACCCAGTACTTC	CASSSLWREGHPQETQYF
TRBJ2-7	-	-	TRBV10-3	TGTGCCATCAGTGACAAGGGGAACCACGAGCAGTACTTC	CAISDKGNHEQYF
TRBJ1-1	-	-	TRBV29-1	TGCAGCGTTGAAACAGAATTGACCACTGAAGCTTTCTTT	CSVETELTTEAFF
TRBJ1-2	-	-	TRBV5-4	TGTGCCAGCAGCTTGGGACAGACTTATGGCTACACCTTC	CASSLGQTYGYTF
TRBJ2-5	-	-	TRBV6-2/TRBV6-3	TGTGCCAGCAGCTCCACCCCGACAGGAGAGACCCAGTACTTC	CASSSTPTGETQYF
TRBJ2-5	-	-	TRBV5-5	TGTGCCAGCAGCTGGTGGCAGATTGAGACCCAGTACTTC	CASSWWQIETQYF
TRBJ2-3	-	-	TRBV19	TGTGCCAGTAGCCCGCACTTAGCAGATACGCAGTATTTT	CASSPHLADTQYF
TRBJ1-1	once	-	TRBV18	TGTGCCAGCTCACCAGGGGCGCGGAACACTGAAGCTTTCTTT	CASSPGARNTEAFF
TRBJ2-3	few	TRBD1	TRBV29-1	TGCAGCATACAGGGGGCGCGTGATACGCAGTATTTT	CSIQGARDTQYF
TRBJ2-1	-	TRBD2	TRBV5-4	TGTGCCAGCAGCCGCGGAGCTAGCGGGTGGAATGAGCAGTTCTTC	CASSRGASGWNEQFF
TRBJ2-7	-	TRBD1	TRBV27	TGTGCCAGCAGTTATGCCAGGGGGATCTACGAGCAGTACTTC	CASSYARGIYEQYF